The 10 T cell receptor beta chains below all came from one sample that was sequenced in a study of blood T cells in healthy people across ages. For the second PCR, which ran for 7 to 11 cycles, a sample-barcoded 5' primer and a J-beta primer mix were used. TCRdb re-called the 5' RACE reads with MiXCR, one entry per CDR3 protein. This sample yields approximately 730,000 distinct CDR3 sequences, of which about 55% are seen a single time; approximately 41% belongs to the top ten. The specimen sequenced was blood. Receptors originate from an elderly man in good health.

This clonotype was counted between two and nine times. The chain employs TRBV29-1 and TRBJ2-4; D not resolved. Trimming left V 3 bases short and J 3 bases short, with 9 bases between. The CDR3 is 13 residues long. The germline V gene has CDR1 SQVTM and CDR2 ANQGSEA. The CDR3 DNA is TGCAGCGTTGAGGTTGGTTTCAAAAACATTCAGTACTTC. Residues: CSVEVGFKNIQYF.

The chain recombines TRBV7-9 with TRBJ2-5, with unresolved D. The J call may be faulty, since TRBJ2-7 better matches the DNA end. The CDR3 has 14 residues. CDR1 SEHNR and CDR2 FQNEAQ come from the germline V gene (reference sequence). CDR3 nucleotide sequence: TGTGCCAGCAGCTTATATGCCCCTACTTACGAGCAGTACTTC. It translates to CASSLYAPTYEQYF.

The chain uses TRBV5-1 and TRBJ2-1; possible D gene TRBD2, 6 bases. Per germline, CDR1 SGHRS and CDR2 YFSETQ. The CDR3 has 15 amino acids. Trimming stripped 2 bases from V and 0 bases from J, with 9 bases between. DNA of the CDR3: TGCGCCAGCAGCTTTGCGGGAACCTCCTACAATGAGCAGTTCTTC. It encodes CASSFAGTSYNEQFF.

The chain links TRBV6-5 to TRBJ2-7; D might be TRBD2 (5 bases). The germline CDR1 and CDR2 sequences are MNHEY and SVGAGI. The CDR3 covers 16 residues. V was cut by 2 bases and J by 0 bases, with 14 bases left in between. The CDR3 coding sequence is TGTGCCAGCAGTTACCGCTTTCTTGGGAGCTCCTACGAGCAGTACTTC. Its translation is CASSYRFLGSSYEQYF.

This chain connects TRBV29-1 to TRBJ2-5; TRBD2 matches 8 bases. This CDR3 spans 14 amino acids. The ends lost 4 bases at V and 1 base at J; junction bases unmatched: 5. Germline V gene sequence: CDR1 SQVTM, CDR2 ANQGSEA. This chain's CDR3 is CSVGYSGTQETQYF. Written as DNA, the CDR3 is TGCAGCGTTGGGTATAGCGGGACCCAAGAGACCCAGTACTTC.

The V and J genes are TRBV20-1 and TRBJ2-3, with 11 bases matching TRBD2. The germline V gene encodes CDR1 DFQATT and CDR2 SNEGSKA (reference sequence). V shed 1 base and J 4 bases; nucleotides not matched to a gene: 7. The length of the CDR3 is 16 residues. The CDR3: CSARVLLAGVADTQYF. CDR3 nucleotides: TGCAGTGCTAGAGTTTTACTAGCGGGAGTGGCAGATACGCAGTATTTT.

This clonotype showed up just a few times. The chain carries TRBV11-2 and TRBJ2-1; 7 nucleotides line up with TRBD1. Germline trimming cut 6 bases from V and 15 bases from J; bases unmatched to any gene: 8. There are 11 residues in the CDR3. Germline V gene sequence: CDR1 SGHAT, CDR2 FQNNGV. Written as DNA, the CDR3 is TGTGCCAGCAGTCCGACAGGGTTCCCGTTCTTC. Translation: CASSPTGFPFF.

This sequence joins TRBV2 and TRBJ1-4; D may be TRBD1 (5 bases). Trimming left V 6 bases short and J 4 bases short, with 6 bases between. The CDR3 runs 12 residues. The germline V gene encodes CDR1 SNHLY and CDR2 FYNNEI. Written as DNA, the CDR3 is TGTGCCAGCAGACAGGTTAATGAAAAACTGTTTTTT. It specifies CASRQVNEKLFF.

This clonotype was found once. The V and J genes are TRBV20-1 and TRBJ2-1; perhaps TRBD2 as D (5 bases). The closer fit of TRBJ2-7 to the DNA end suggests the J call may be wrong. This CDR3 contains 14 residues. Per germline, CDR1 DFQATT and CDR2 SNEGSKA (reference sequence). CDR3 protein: CSAKEAASYNEQYF. Here the CDR3 DNA reads TGCAGTGCCAAGGAAGCGGCCTCCTACAATGAGCAGTACTTC.

V is TRBV12-3 or TRBV12-4 and J is TRBJ2-1; D may be TRBD2 (6 bases). The CDR3 covers 15 residues. Trimming removed 2 bases from V and 4 bases from J, with 12 bases in between. CDR3 coding DNA: TGTGCCAGCAGTTTAACGGGAGAGGCTTACAATGAGCAGTTCTTC. Amino acids: CASSLTGEAYNEQFF.